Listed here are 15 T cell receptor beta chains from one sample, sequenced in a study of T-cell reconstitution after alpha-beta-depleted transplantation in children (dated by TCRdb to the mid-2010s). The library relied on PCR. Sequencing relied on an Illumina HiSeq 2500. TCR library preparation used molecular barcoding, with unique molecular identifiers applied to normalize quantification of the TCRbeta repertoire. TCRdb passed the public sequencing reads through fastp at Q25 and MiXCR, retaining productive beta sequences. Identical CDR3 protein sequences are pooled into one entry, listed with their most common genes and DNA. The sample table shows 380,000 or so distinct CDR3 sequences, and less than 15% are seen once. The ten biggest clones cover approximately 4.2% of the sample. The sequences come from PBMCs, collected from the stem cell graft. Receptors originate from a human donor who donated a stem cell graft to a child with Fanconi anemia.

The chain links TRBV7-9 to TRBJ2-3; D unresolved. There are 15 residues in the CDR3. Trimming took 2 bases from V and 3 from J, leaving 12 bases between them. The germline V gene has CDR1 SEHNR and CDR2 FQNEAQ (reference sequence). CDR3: CASSLLGQATDTQYF. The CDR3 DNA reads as TGTGCCAGCAGCTTACTTGGGCAGGCTACAGATACGCAGTATTTT.

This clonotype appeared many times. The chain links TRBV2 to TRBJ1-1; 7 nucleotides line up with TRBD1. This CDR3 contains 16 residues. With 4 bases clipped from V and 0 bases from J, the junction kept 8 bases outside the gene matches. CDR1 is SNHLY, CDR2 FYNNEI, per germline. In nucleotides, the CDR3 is TGTGCCAGCAGTGGGGGGACAGACTTCATGAACACTGAAGCTTTCTTT. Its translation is CASSGGTDFMNTEAFF.

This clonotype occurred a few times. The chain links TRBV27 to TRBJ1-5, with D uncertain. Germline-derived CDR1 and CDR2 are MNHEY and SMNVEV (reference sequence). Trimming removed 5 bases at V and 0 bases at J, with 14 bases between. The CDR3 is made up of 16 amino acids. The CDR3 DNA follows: TGTGCCAGCAGTCCCCGGACGCCTTATAGCAATCAGCCCCAGCATTTT. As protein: CASSPRTPYSNQPQHF.

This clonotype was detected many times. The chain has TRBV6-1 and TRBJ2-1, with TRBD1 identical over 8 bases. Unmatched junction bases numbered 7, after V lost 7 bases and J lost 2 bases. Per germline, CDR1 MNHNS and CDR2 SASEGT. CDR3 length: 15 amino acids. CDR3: CASKLGQGPYNEQFF. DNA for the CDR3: TGTGCCAGCAAGCTTGGACAGGGACCCTACAATGAGCAGTTCTTC.

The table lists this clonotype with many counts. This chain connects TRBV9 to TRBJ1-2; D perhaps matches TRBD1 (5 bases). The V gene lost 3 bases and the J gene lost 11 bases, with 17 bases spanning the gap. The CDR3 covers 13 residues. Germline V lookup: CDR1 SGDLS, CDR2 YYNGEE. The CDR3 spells CASSAPRDAGYTF. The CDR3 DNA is TGTGCCAGCAGCGCTCCCCGGGACGCGGGGTACACCTTC. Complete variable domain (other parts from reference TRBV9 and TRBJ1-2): DSGVTQTPKHLITATGQRVTLRCSPRSGDLSVYWYQQSLDQGLQFLIQYYNGEERAKGNILERFSAQQFPDLHSELNLSSLELGDSALYFCASSAPRDAGYTFGSGTRLTVV.

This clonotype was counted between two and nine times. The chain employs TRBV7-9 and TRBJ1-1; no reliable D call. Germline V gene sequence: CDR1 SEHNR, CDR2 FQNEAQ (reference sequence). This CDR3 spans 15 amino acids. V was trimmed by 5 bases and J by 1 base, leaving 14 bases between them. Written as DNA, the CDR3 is TGTGCCAGCAGCATTCAGACGGTCTCGAACACTGAAGCTTTCTTT. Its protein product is CASSIQTVSNTEAFF.

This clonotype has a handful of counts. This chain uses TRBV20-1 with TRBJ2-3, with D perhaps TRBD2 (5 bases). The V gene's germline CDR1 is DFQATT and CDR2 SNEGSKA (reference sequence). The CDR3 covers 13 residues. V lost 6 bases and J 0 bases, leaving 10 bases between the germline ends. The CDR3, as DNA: TGCAGTGCAGAGGGTACTAGCACAGATACGCAGTATTTT. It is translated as CSAEGTSTDTQYF.

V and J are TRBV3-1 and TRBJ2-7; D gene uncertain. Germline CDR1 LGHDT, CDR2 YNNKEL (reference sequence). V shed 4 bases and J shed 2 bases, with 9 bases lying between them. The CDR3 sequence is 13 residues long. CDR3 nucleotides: TGTGCCAGCAGCCCCCTAGAGGCCTACGAGCAGTACGTC. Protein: CASSPLEAYEQYV.

CDR3 residues: CASRRTGVGSYEQYF. CDR3 bases: TGTGCCAGTAGGCGAACAGGGGTCGGGTCCTACGAGCAGTACTTC. The chain has TRBV19 and TRBJ2-7; 7 nucleotides line up with TRBD1. The CDR3 totals 15 residues. V shed 6 bases, J shed 1 base, and the junction held 9 bases outside the gene matches. Germline CDR1 LNHDA, CDR2 SQIVND (reference sequence).

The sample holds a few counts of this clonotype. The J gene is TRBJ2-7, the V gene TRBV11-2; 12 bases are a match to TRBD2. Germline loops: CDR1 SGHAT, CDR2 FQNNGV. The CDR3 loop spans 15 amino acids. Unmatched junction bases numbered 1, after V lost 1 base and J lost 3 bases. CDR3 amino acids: CASSLATSGGYEQYF. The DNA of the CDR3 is TGTGCCAGCAGCTTAGCGACTAGCGGGGGCTACGAGCAGTACTTC.

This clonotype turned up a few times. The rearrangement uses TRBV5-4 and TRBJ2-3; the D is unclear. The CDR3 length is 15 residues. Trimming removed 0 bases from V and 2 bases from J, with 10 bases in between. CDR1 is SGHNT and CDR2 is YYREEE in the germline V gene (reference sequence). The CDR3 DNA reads TGTGCCAGCAGCTTGGACTGGACGGACACAGATACGCAGTATTTT. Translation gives CASSLDWTDTDTQYF.

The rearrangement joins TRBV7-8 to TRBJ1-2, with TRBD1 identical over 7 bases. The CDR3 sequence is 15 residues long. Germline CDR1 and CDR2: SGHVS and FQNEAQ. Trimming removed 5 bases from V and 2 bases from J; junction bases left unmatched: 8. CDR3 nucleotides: TGTGCCAGCAGCCGAGACCTCAGGGGGAACTATGGCTACACCTTC. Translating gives CASSRDLRGNYGYTF.

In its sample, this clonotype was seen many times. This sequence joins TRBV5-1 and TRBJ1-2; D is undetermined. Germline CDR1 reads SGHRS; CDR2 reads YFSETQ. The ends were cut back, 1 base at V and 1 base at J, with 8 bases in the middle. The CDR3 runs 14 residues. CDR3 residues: CASSLYVSNYGYTF. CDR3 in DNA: TGCGCCAGCAGCTTGTATGTGAGTAACTATGGCTACACCTTC.

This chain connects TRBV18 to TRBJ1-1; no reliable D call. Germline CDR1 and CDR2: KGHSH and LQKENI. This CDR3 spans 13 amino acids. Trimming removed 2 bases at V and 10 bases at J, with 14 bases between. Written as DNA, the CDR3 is TGTGCCAGCTCACCAGAATGGAGGACCTCAGCTTTCTTT. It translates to CASSPEWRTSAFF.

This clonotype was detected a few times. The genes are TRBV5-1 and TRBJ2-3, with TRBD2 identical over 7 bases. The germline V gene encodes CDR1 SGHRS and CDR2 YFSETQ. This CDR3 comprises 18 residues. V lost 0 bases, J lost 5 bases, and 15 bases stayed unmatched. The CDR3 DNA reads TGCGCCAGCAGCTTGGCCGATCTAGCGGAGAGGTGGGGAGATACGCAGTATTTT. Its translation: CASSLADLAERWGDTQYF.